Listed below are T cell receptor beta chains from one sample, sequenced in a study of regulatory T cells in long-lasting Graves disease. MiXCR, applied by TCRdb to the multiplex PCR reads, yields one record per CDR3 protein. The table lists about 470,000 distinct CDR3 sequences, roughly 16% of them singletons. The data were also submitted as part of a second study, on T cells in Graves' hyperthyroidism and ophthalmopathy.

Sequenced here: peripheral blood mononuclear cells (PBMCs), sampled at new diagnosis, from a patient treated with antithyroid drugs. The receptors here all came from a man aged 35 to 55 with Graves disease. Each CDR3 is given with its conserved first and last residue. A D gene is named only where the DNA matches it firmly. The size entry is marked missing in some rows and otherwise reads once, few, many or a size class.

D,size,V,J,CDR3,DNA
NA,few,TRBV7-9,TRBJ1-2,CASAGGQDGYTF,TGTGCCAGCGCGGGGGGTCAAGATGGCTACACCTTC
NA,NA,TRBV6-2/TRBV6-3,TRBJ2-7,CASSYDRYEQYF,TGTGCCAGCAGTTATGACCGGTACGAGCAGTACTTC
NA,many,TRBV27,TRBJ2-3,CASSRQFLPDTQYF,TGTGCCAGCAGCCGGCAATTCCTCCCAGATACGCAGTATTTT
TRBD1,many,TRBV3-1,TRBJ2-1,CASSQRGGTGFNEQFF,TGTGCCAGCAGCCAACGAGGGGGGACAGGCTTCAATGAGCAGTTCTTC
NA,many,TRBV3-1,TRBJ2-2,CASSQRGTNTGELFF,TGTGCCAGCAGCCAAAGGGGTACGAACACCGGGGAGCTGTTTTTT
NA,NA,TRBV20-1,TRBJ2-3,CSARDQRIDTQYF,TGCAGTGCTAGAGATCAGAGGATAGATACGCAGTATTTT
NA,NA,TRBV6-1,TRBJ1-5,CASSDPQGQSPGQPQHF,TGTGCCAGCAGTGACCCCCAGGGTCAAAGCCCGGGGCAGCCCCAGCATTTT
NA,many,TRBV12-3/TRBV12-4,TRBJ2-4,CASSLGTTAKNIQYF,TGTGCCAGCAGTTTAGGGACAACGGCCAAAAACATTCAGTACTTC
NA,many,TRBV28,TRBJ2-3,CASSPRLRSNLRDTQYF,TGTGCCAGCAGTCCCAGACTCAGGTCCAACCTCCGAGATACGCAGTATTTT
NA,many,TRBV20-1,TRBJ1-1,CSARKPRQLGTEAFF,TGCAGTGCTAGAAAGCCACGCCAATTGGGCACTGAAGCTTTCTTT
TRBD1,few,TRBV3-1,TRBJ2-7,CASSSGTGASYEQYF,TGTGCCAGCAGTTCCGGGACAGGGGCCTCCTACGAGCAGTACTTC
NA,few,TRBV5-1,TRBJ2-6,CASSLEGFPSGANVLTF,TGCGCCAGCAGCTTGGAAGGCTTCCCCTCTGGGGCCAACGTCCTGACTTTC
NA,NA,TRBV6-4,TRBJ2-1,CASSERINNEQFF,TGTGCCAGCAGTGAGCGGATAAACAATGAGCAGTTCTTC
NA,few,TRBV7-9,TRBJ2-7,CASSRQDAYEQYF,TGTGCCAGCAGCAGACAGGATGCCTACGAGCAGTACTTC
NA,many,TRBV11-1,TRBJ2-3,CASSLRRGGHFTDTQYF,TGTGCCAGCAGCTTACGGAGGGGTGGGCACTTCACAGATACGCAGTATTTT
NA,many,TRBV5-1,TRBJ2-7,CASSLEAGRVLAYEQYF,TGCGCCAGCAGCTTGGAGGCGGGGCGCGTTCTTGCGTACGAGCAGTACTTC